The 10 T cell receptor beta chains listed next were all sequenced from one sample in a study of blood T cells in healthy people across ages. Then a second PCR, running roughly 7 to 12 cycles, was carried out with a sample-barcoded 5' primer and a J-beta primer mix. MiXCR was run by TCRdb on the 5' RACE reads, yielding one entry per CDR3 protein. Here the sample spans just under 550,000 distinct CDR3 sequences, nearly 25% being singletons. This sample also appeared in a second study, on T cells of mothers and their children.

Sequencing was performed on blood. All receptors come from a boy aged 5-17 years in good health.

The rearrangement joins TRBV3-1 to TRBJ1-6; a weak D match, TRBD1 (5 bases). The CDR3 is made up of 15 amino acids. Trimming removed 2 bases at V and 8 bases at J, with 13 bases between. Germline assignment: CDR1 LGHDT and CDR2 YNNKEL (reference sequence). The CDR3 nucleotides read TGTGCCAGCAGCCAAAATGGGGCGTTCGATTCACCCCTCCACTTT. This sequence encodes CASSQNGAFDSPLHF. Full variable domain (remainder filled in from reference TRBV3-1 and TRBJ1-6): DTAVSQTPKYLVTQMGNDKSIKCEQNLGHDTMYWYKQDSKKFLKIMFSYNNKELIINETVPNRFSPKSPDKAHLNLHINSLELGDSAVYFCASSQNGAFDSPLHFGNGTRLTVT.

The V gene is TRBV7-9, the J gene TRBJ2-5; TRBD1 is a possible D gene (5 bases). CDR1 and CDR2 from the germline V gene are SEHNR and FQNEAQ (reference sequence). CDR3 length equals 17 residues. V lost 1 base and J lost 1, with 16 bases in between. The CDR3: CASSLGLDTLLQETQYF. DNA of the CDR3: TGTGCCAGCAGCTTAGGGCTGGACACACTCCTCCAAGAGACCCAGTACTTC. The whole variable domain, remainder taken from reference TRBV7-9 and TRBJ2-5, is DTGVSQNPRHKITKRGQNVTFRCDPISEHNRLYWYRQTLGQGPEFLTYFQNEAQLEKSRLLSDRFSAERPKGSFSTLEIQRTEQGDSAMYLCASSLGLDTLLQETQYFGPGTRLLVL.

This clonotype was seen a handful of times. This sequence joins TRBV9 and TRBJ1-3; D gene unclear. Trimming cost V 4 bases and J 0 bases, with 23 bases left between them. Germline loops: CDR1 SGDLS, CDR2 YYNGEE. This CDR3 has 19 amino acids. Here the CDR3 DNA reads TGTGCCAGCAGCCCCACACTCCCAGACATTGCGAGCTCTGGAAACACCATATATTTT. Its protein product is CASSPTLPDIASSGNTIYF. The full variable domain, in which reference TRBV9 and TRBJ1-3 provide the parts outside the CDR3, is DSGVTQTPKHLITATGQRVTLRCSPRSGDLSVYWYQQSLDQGLQFLIQYYNGEERAKGNILERFSAQQFPDLHSELNLSSLELGDSALYFCASSPTLPDIASSGNTIYFGEGSWLTVV.

Only a few counts were recorded for this clonotype. The chain links TRBV7-2 to TRBJ1-1; D unresolved. From germline, CDR1 is SGHTA and CDR2 FQGNSA. V was pared by 5 bases and J by 0 bases, with 13 bases between. The CDR3 totals 15 residues. This chain's CDR3 is CASSPDGRLNTEAFF. CDR3 nucleotides: TGTGCCAGCAGCCCTGACGGACGTCTGAACACTGAAGCTTTCTTT.

There are many counts of this clonotype. The chain joins TRBV6-2 or TRBV6-3 to TRBJ2-4; the match to TRBD2 covers 7 bases. The CDR3 has 15 amino acids. The germline V gene has CDR1 MNHEY and CDR2 SVGEGT. Trimming removed 4 bases from V and 1 base from J; junction bases left unmatched: 4. This CDR3 reads CASSSSGGAKNIQYF. The CDR3 coding sequence is TGTGCCAGCAGTTCTAGCGGTGGGGCCAAAAACATTCAGTACTTC.

The chain employs TRBV28 and TRBJ2-3, with 8 bases fitting TRBD2. The CDR3 extends over 16 amino acids. The ends lost 3 bases at V and 0 bases at J; junction bases unmatched: 5. CDR1 and CDR2 (germline): MDHEN, SYDVKM. The CDR3 spells CASSFSPSGSTDTQYF. For the CDR3, the DNA is TGTGCCAGCAGTTTTTCTCCTAGCGGGAGCACAGATACGCAGTATTTT.

This clonotype has just a few counts. The V call is TRBV6-2 or TRBV6-3, the J call TRBJ1-5, with 7 bases identical to TRBD1. After removal of 7 bases from V and 10 bases from J, the junction contained 16 bases not matched to a gene. CDR3 length equals 15 residues. CDR1 and CDR2 from the germline V gene are MNHEY and SVGEGT. CDR3 amino acids: CASTTLRDRIEPQHF. The DNA of the CDR3 is TGTGCCAGCACCACGCTTCGGGACAGAATTGAACCCCAGCATTTT.

The chain employs TRBV28 and TRBJ2-7; D uncertain. The germline V and J ends were trimmed by 5 bases and 0 bases, with 11 bases remaining between them. This CDR3 comprises 14 residues. Per the germline V gene, CDR1 is MDHEN and CDR2 is SYDVKM. The CDR3 bases are TGTGCCAGCAGTCCAGCCTTGGTCTCCTACGAGCAGTACTTC. This encodes CASSPALVSYEQYF.

The rearrangement links TRBV6-1 to TRBJ1-2, with 8 bases matching TRBD1. The germline V gene encodes CDR1 MNHNS and CDR2 SASEGT. The CDR3 loop spans 13 amino acids. V shed 6 bases, J shed 5 bases, and the junction held 5 bases outside the gene matches. The CDR3 spells CASRDRVRYGYTF. As DNA, the CDR3 is TGTGCCAGCAGGGACAGGGTCCGATATGGCTACACCTTC.

V and J are TRBV25-1 and TRBJ1-1; the D is unclear. Germline loops: CDR1 MGHDK, CDR2 SYGVNS. The germline V and J ends were trimmed by 4 bases and 4 bases, with 10 bases remaining between them. The CDR3 loop spans 13 amino acids. The CDR3 here is CASSGALGTEAFF. CDR3 nucleotide sequence: TGTGCCAGCAGTGGGGCACTAGGCACTGAAGCTTTCTTT.